The clone carrying this T cell receptor (beta chain) showed up just once. Its antigen is currently unknown. Assay used: immunoSEQ multiplex PCR; TCRdb lists only in-frame clones, some missing. The data contain roughly 20,000 clones, about 71% of them singletons. Viral peptide pools were used in the ViraFEST assay to expand antigen-specific CD4+ T cells, and sequencing came afterward. Following 10 days of culture, CD4+ T cells were isolated. The study found no prior SARS-CoV-2 infection in the vaccine recipients, who tested negative for nucleocapsid antibodies. After around 2 million PBMC were placed in each well, they were cultured with about 10 IU/ml IL-2 and roughly 10 ug/ml peptides. Each culture had half its medium swapped for IL-2 medium on days 3 and 7. The data were taken from a study of vaccination effects on CD4 cells after COVID-19. General study results and limits: Common cold coronavirus cross-reactivity was shown by only 1 of 255 vaccine-induced clones in healthy vaccinees.

The junction had 8 bases not matched to a gene; V was cut back by 2 bases and J by 6 bases. Germline V gene sequence: CDR1 LGHDT, CDR2 YNNKEL (reference sequence). The CDR3 covers 16 residues. The chain recombines TRBV3-1 (or the pseudogene TRBV3-2) with TRBJ2-1; 9 nucleotides line up with TRBD2. The sample was CD4+ T cells from PBMCs cultured with HCoV-229E spike peptides, taken before COVID-19 vaccination. The source is a human donor who received a COVID-19 vaccine. The CDR3: CASSQLAGGRVNEQFF. CDR3 DNA sequence: TGTGCCAGCAGCCAACTTGCGGGGGGGAGGGTCAATGAGCAGTTCTTC.